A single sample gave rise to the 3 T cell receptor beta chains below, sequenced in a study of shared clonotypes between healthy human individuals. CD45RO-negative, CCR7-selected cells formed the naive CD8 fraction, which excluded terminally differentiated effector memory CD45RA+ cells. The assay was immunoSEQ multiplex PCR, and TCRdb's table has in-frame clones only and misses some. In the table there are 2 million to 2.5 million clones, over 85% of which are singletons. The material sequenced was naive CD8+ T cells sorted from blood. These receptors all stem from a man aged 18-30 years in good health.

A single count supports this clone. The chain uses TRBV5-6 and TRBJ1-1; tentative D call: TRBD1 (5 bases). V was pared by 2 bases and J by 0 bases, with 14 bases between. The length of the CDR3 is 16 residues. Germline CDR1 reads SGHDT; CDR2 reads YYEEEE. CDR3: CASSFAEGLMNTEAFF. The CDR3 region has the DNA TGTGCCAGCAGCTTCGCGGAGGGGTTGATGAACACTGAAGCTTTCTTT.

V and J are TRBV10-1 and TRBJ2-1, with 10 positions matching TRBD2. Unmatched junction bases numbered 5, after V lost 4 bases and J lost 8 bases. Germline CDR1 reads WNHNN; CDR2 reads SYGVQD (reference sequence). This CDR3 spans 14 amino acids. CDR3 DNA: TGCGCCAGCAGTGCTAGCGGGGGAGGAGATGAGCAGTTCTTC. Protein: CASSASGGGDEQFF.

The CDR3 nucleotides are TGTGCCAGCAGTTTATCCGTCGGGGAACGCTACAATGAGCAGTTCTTC. Its protein product is CASSLSVGERYNEQFF. The chain has TRBV27 and TRBJ2-1; TRBD2 might be the D (5 bases). The V end lost 0 bases, the J end lost 3 bases, and 12 bases lay between the germline ends. Germline lookup yields CDR1 MNHEY and CDR2 SMNVEV (reference sequence). The CDR3 consists of 16 residues.